This TCR beta chain was identified during a study of T cells after yellow fever vaccination. Overall study: Fractions low in cell number were prepared with SMART-Seq v4 Ultra Low Input. Study results and limitations: A weaker but faster secondary response was observed, peaking on day 5 versus 15. Detected again after the booster were most primary-vaccination clones, at about 96% CD4 and approximately 85% CD8.

The CDR3 sequence is 11 residues long. In germline, CDR1 is SGHTA, CDR2 FQGNSA. Trimming pared 2 bases from V and 10 bases from J, leaving 8 bases between. A word on this clonotype: Its antigen is undetermined.

Template switching by 5'RACE produced TCR cDNA, adding a universal primer site and UMIs. MiXCR, applied by TCRdb to the 5' RACE reads, yields one record per CDR3 protein. The sample shows roughly 120,000 distinct CDR3 sequences, 7.4% of them seen only once. The sequence came from a man aged 18-30 years who received the YFV17D yellow fever vaccine. Sample: CD4+ T cells sorted from PBMCs, taken approximately 11 days after the first yellow fever vaccination. The chain carries TRBV7-2 and TRBJ1-1; D is possibly TRBD1 (5 bases). The CDR3 bases are TGTGCCAGCAGCTTACGGGGACGAGCTTTCTTT. Translating it yields CASSLRGRAFF.